The following is a T cell receptor (beta chain) sequence with its context. The record originates from a study of blood T cells in healthy people across ages. Using a J-beta primer mix together with a sample-barcoded 5' primer, a second PCR was run for roughly 7 to 11 cycles. One entry per CDR3 protein, called by TCRdb with MiXCR from the 5' RACE reads. Of about 1.1 million distinct CDR3 sequences in the sample, around two fifths were seen once. The CDR3 has 12 residues. Germline V gives CDR1 MDHEN, CDR2 SYDVKM. Trimming took 6 bases from V and 4 from J, leaving 9 bases between them. Source material: blood. The sequence was collected from a man between 18 and 29 years old in good health. The chain joins TRBV28 to TRBJ1-2, with no clear D. CDR3 loop: CASRANSYGYTF. CDR3 nucleotide sequence: TGTGCCAGCAGGGCGAACAGCTATGGCTACACCTTC.